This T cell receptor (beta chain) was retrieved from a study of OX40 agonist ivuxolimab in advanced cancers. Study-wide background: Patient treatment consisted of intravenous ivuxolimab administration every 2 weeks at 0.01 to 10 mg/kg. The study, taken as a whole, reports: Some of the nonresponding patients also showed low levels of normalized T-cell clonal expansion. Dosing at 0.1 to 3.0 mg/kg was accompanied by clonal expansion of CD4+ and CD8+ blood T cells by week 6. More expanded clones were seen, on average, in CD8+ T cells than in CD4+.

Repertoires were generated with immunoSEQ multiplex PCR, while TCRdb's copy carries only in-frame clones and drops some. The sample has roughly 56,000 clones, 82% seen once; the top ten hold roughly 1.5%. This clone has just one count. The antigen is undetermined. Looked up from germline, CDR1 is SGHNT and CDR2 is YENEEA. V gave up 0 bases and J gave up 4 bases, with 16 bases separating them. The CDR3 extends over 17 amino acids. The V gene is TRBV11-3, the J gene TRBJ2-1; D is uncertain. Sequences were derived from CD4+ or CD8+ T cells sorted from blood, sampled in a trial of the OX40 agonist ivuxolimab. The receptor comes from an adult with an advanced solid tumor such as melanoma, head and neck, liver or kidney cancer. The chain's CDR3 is CASSLESYNDPYNEQFF. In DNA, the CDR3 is TGTGCCAGCAGCTTAGAGTCATATAACGACCCTTACAATGAGCAGTTCTTC.